This T cell receptor (beta chain) was profiled in a study of T cell repertoires in cytomegalovirus infection. A note on this clonotype: Antigen specificity is unknown.

The V segment lost 0 bases and the J segment 7 bases; nucleotides outside the gene matches: 0. Germline-derived CDR1 and CDR2 are SGHTA and FQGNSA. This CDR3 has 14 residues. TCRdb re-analysed the reads in MiXCR, keeping a single row per CDR3 protein. The sample consists of a few hundred thousand distinct CDR3 sequences, about 39% of them appearing once. This sequence was found in a human donor in good health (CMV status not recorded). Some clones in this sample may be carry-over from other donors' samples. The V and J genes are TRBV7-2 and TRBJ2-7, with TRBD2 identical over 13 bases. The source was cultured PBMCs, collected from culture after CMV antigen stimulation. The CDR3 spells CASSLALAGGEQYF. In DNA form, the CDR3 reads TGTGCCAGCAGCTTAGCACTAGCGGGAGGGGAGCAGTACTTC.